This TCR beta chain originates from a study of cytomegalovirus exposure and HLA in healthy donors. Broader study findings: Most of the TCR beta V segments (in an earlier analysis) were productive either about 90% or about 30% of the time. The study labeled roughly 160 TCR beta chains cytomegalovirus-associated.

On this clone itself: No antigen is known for it.

Researchers ran the PCR with 60 Vbeta and 13 Jbeta primers. TCRdb's table, derived via immunoSEQ multiplex PCR, lists solely in-frame clones and lacks some. The table lists 130,000 to 150,000 clones, 77% of them singletons. The CDR3 runs to 15 residues. Germline V CDR1 and CDR2: GTSNPN, SVGIG (reference sequence). With 3 bases clipped from V and 3 bases from J, the junction kept 8 bases outside the gene matches. This clonotype was obtained from a woman in her forties or fifties in good health and CMV-seronegative. The sequenced material came from PBMCs. J is TRBJ2-1 and V is TRBV30; the match to TRBD1 covers 7 bases. The CDR3 spells CAWRPPRTGYNEQFF. The CDR3 nucleotides are TGTGCCTGGAGACCCCCTAGGACAGGCTACAATGAGCAGTTCTTC.